The following is a TCR beta chain sequence with its context. Methods used by the authors: Using reference gene primer amplification, nucleated cell counts were estimated. The method was immunoSEQ multiplex PCR; TCRdb's version includes in-frame clones alone and lacks a portion of them. That table furnishes V, J and clone size, whereas the DNA furnished D and trimming. The table lists around 700,000 clones, approximately 90% of them singletons. The source of the sample is a study of blood T cell repertoires in COVID-19. This CDR3 comprises 15 residues. J gave up 6 bases and V 3 bases, and 10 bases lay outside the gene matches. Germline V gene lookup returns CDR1 SGHDN and CDR2 FVKESK.

The sequence was collected from a woman in her late teens or twenties with acute or convalescent COVID-19. The sample was peripheral blood. The V and J genes are TRBV14 and TRBJ1-1; 7 bases align to TRBD1. This CDR3 reads CASSQLTGISAEAFF. The DNA for the CDR3 is TGTGCCAGCAGCCAGCTGACAGGGATCTCCGCTGAAGCTTTCTTT.